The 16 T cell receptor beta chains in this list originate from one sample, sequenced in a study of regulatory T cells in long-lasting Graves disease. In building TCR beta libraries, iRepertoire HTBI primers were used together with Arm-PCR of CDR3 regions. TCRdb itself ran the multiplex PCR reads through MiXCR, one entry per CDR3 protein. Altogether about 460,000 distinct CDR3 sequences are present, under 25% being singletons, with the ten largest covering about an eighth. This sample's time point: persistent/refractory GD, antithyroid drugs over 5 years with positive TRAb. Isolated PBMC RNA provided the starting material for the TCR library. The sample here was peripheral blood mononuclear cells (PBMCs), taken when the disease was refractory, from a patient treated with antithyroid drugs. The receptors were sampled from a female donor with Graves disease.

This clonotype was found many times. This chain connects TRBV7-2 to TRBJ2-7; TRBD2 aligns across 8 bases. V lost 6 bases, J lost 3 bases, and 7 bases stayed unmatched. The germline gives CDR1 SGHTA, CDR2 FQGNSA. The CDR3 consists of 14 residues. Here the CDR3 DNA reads TGTGCCAGCAGTTCAGCCGGGGGGGGCTACGAGCAGTACTTC. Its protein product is CASSSAGGGYEQYF.

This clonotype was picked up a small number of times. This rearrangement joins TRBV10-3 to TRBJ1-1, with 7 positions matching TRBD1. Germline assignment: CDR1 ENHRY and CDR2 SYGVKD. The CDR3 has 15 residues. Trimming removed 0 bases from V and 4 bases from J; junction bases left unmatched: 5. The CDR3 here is CAISESTGESTEAFF. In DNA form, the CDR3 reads TGTGCCATCAGTGAGTCTACAGGGGAGAGCACTGAAGCTTTCTTT.

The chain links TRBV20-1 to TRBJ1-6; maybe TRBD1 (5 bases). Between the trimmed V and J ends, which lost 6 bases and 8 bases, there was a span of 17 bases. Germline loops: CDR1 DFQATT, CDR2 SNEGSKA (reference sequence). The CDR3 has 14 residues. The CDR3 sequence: CSAPPAGQDSPLHF. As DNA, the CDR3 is TGCAGTGCCCCTCCGGCGGGGCAGGATTCACCCCTCCACTTT.

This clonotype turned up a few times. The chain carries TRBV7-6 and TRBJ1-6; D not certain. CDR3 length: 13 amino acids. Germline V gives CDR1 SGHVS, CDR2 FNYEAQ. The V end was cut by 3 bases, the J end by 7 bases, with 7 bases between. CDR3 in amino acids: CASSFGPNSPLHF. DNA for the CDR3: TGTGCCAGCAGCTTTGGTCCCAATTCACCCCTCCACTTT.

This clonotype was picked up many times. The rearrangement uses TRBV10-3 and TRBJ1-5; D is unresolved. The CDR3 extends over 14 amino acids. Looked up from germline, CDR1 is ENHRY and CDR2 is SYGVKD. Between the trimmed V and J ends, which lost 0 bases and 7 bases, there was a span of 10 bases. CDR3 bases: TGTGCCATCAGTGAGTCCGGTGTGCCACAGCCCCAGCATTTT. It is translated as CAISESGVPQPQHF.

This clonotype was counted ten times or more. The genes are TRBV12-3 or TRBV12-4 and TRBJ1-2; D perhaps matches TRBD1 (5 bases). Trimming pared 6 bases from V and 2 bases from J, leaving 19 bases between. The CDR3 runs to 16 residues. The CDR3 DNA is TGTGCCAGCAGACACGCGCGAGGCAGGGTGAACTATGGCTACACCTTC. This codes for CASRHARGRVNYGYTF.

The CDR3 reads CASSFPGGGYTF. The CDR3 nucleotides read TGTGCCAGCAGTTTTCCGGGGGGCGGCTACACCTTC. The rearrangement joins TRBV12-3 or TRBV12-4 to TRBJ1-2; D is possibly TRBD1 (6 bases). The CDR3 contains 12 residues. V gave up 3 bases and J gave up 8 bases, with 10 bases separating them.

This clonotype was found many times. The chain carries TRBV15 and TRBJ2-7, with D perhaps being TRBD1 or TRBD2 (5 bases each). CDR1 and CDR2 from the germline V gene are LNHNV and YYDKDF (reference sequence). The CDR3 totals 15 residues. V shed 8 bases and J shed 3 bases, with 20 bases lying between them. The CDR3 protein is CATAEPGRTIYEQYF. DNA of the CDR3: TGTGCCACCGCGGAACCGGGACGGACGATCTACGAGCAGTACTTC. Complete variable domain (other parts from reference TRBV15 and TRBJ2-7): DAMVIQNPRYQVTQFGKPVTLSCSQTLNHNVMYWYQQKSSQAPKLLFHYYDKDFNNEADTPDNFQSRRPNTSFCFLDIRSPGLGDTAMYLCATAEPGRTIYEQYFGPGTRLTVT.

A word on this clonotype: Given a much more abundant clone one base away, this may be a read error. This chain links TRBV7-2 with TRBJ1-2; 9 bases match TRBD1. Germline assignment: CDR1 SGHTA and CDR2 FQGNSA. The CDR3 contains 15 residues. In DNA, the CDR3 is TGTGCCAGCAGCTTAAGACAGGGGGTAGGCTATGGCCACACCTTC. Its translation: CASSLRQGVGYGHTF.

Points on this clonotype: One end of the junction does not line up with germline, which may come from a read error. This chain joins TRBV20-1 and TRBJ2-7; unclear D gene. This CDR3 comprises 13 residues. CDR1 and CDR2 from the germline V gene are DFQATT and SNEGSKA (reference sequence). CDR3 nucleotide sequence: TGCAGTGCTAGAGCCTCAGGTACCTACCAGCAGTACTTC. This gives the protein CSARASGTYQQYF.

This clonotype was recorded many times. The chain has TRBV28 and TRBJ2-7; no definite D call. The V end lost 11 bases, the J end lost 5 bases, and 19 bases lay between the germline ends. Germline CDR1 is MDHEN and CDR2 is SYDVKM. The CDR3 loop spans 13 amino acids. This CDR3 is CASAPSNVHEQYF. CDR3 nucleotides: TGTGCCTCAGCCCCCAGTAACGTCCACGAGCAGTACTTC.

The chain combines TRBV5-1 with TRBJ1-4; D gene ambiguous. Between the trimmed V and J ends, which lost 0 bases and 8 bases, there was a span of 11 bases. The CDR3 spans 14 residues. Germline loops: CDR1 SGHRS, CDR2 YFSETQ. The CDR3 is CASSLEVGNEKLFF. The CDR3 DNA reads TGCGCCAGCAGCTTGGAAGTGGGAAACGAAAAACTGTTTTTT.

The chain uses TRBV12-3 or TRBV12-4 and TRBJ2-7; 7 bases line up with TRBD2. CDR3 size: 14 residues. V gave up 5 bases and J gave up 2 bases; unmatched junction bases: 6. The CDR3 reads CASSPRGMTYEQYF. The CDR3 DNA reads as TGTGCCAGCAGTCCGCGGGGGATGACCTACGAGCAGTACTTC.

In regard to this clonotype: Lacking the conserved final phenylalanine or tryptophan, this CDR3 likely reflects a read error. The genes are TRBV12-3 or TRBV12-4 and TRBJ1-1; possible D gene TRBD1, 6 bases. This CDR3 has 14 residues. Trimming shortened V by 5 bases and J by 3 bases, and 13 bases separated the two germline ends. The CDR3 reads CASSTSPGDTEAFL. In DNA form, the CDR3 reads TGTGCCAGCAGTACCAGCCCAGGGGACACTGAAGCTTTCTTG.

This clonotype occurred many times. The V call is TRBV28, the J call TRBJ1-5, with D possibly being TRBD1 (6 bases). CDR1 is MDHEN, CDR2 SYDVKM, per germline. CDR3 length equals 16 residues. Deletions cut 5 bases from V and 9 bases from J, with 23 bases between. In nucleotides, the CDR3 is TGTGCCAGCAGTGCTACGGGGGCGAGTTGGGTCGTGCCCCAGCATTTT. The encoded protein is CASSATGASWVVPQHF.

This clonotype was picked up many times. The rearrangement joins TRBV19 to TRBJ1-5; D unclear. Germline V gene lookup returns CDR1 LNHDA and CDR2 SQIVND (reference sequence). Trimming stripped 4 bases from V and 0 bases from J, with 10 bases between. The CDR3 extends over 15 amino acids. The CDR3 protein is CASSKSQFSNQPQHF. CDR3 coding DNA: TGTGCCAGTAGTAAGAGTCAGTTTAGCAATCAGCCCCAGCATTTT.